This TCR beta chain was retrieved from a study of cytomegalovirus exposure and HLA in healthy donors. Vbeta (60) and Jbeta (13) primers were used in the PCR. Measured with immunoSEQ multiplex PCR; TCRdb has only the in-frame clones, and not every one. The sample lists around 120,000 clones, approximately 85% occurring once. The CDR3 runs 17 residues. V was pared by 3 bases and J by 4 bases, with 18 bases between. Germline loops: CDR1 MGHDK, CDR2 SYGVNS. The V and J genes are TRBV25-1 and TRBJ2-2; possibly TRBD1 for D (6 bases). The TCR comes from a boy aged 5-17 years in good health and CMV-seronegative. Sample: PBMCs. CDR3: CASSDPPTGTGTGELFF. The CDR3 coding sequence is TGTGCCAGCAGTGACCCGCCCACAGGGACGGGCACCGGGGAGCTGTTTTTT.